Below, 18 T cell receptor beta chains from the same sample are listed, as sequenced in a study of blood T cell repertoires in COVID-19. Clones were read by immunoSEQ multiplex PCR, and TCRdb kept only the in-frame ones, dropping some. The sample has under 65,000 clones, approximately 90% seen once. Sequencing was performed on peripheral blood. These receptors all come from a man in his fifties or sixties with acute or convalescent COVID-19.

The genes are TRBV18 and TRBJ2-2, with no clear D. The CDR3 consists of 14 residues. The V and J ends lost 1 base and 6 bases respectively, with 9 bases between them. Germline CDR1 reads KGHSH; CDR2 reads LQKENI. Here the CDR3 reads CASSPRENSGELFF. The CDR3 nucleotides read TGTGCCAGCTCACCACGTGAAAACTCCGGGGAGCTGTTTTTT. The complete variable domain, with remaining parts taken from reference TRBV18 and TRBJ2-2, reads NAGVMQNPRHLVRRRGQEARLRCSPMKGHSHVYWYRQLPEEGLKFMVYLQKENIIDESGMPKERFSAEFPKEGPSILRIQQVVRGDSAAYFCASSPRENSGELFFGEGSRLTVL.

Within the sample, this clone is medium-sized. This chain joins TRBV5-6 and TRBJ1-3; TRBD1 matches at 11 bases. Looked up from germline, CDR1 is SGHDT and CDR2 is YYEEEE. This CDR3 has 15 amino acids. V shed 4 bases and J 5 bases; nucleotides not matched to a gene: 5. This CDR3 is CASSGQGAGRNTIYF. The CDR3 coding sequence is TGTGCCAGCAGCGGACAGGGGGCAGGAAGAAACACCATATATTTT.

The chain combines TRBV6-5 with TRBJ2-2; weak D call: TRBD1 (6 bases). Germline V CDR1 and CDR2: MNHEY, SVGAGI. The CDR3 extends over 12 amino acids. V gave up 4 bases and J gave up 9 bases, with 9 bases separating them. CDR3 sequence: CASSSGVRELFF. In DNA form, the CDR3 reads TGTGCCAGCAGTTCAGGGGTCCGGGAGCTGTTTTTT.

The chain combines TRBV6-4 with TRBJ1-6; TRBD1 matches at 7 bases. The CDR3 sequence is 13 residues long. CDR1 and CDR2 from the germline V gene are MRHNA and SNTAGT. The V segment lost 4 bases and the J segment 10 bases; nucleotides outside the gene matches: 4. The CDR3 DNA follows: TGTGCCAGCAGTGCGCAGACAGGGTCACCCCTCCACTTT. The encoded protein is CASSAQTGSPLHF.

J is TRBJ2-3 and V is TRBV24-1; D call uncertain. The CDR3 runs to 12 residues. The germline V gene encodes CDR1 KGHDR and CDR2 SFDVKD. With 10 bases removed from V and 3 bases from J, the gap between germline ends came to 10 bases. The CDR3 DNA is TGTGCCACGAGTTATCAGACAGATACGCAGTATTTT. The encoded protein is CATSYQTDTQYF.

This clone has a single count. This rearrangement joins TRBV24-1 to TRBJ2-3; 8 nucleotides line up with TRBD1. This CDR3 has 16 residues. CDR1 is KGHDR and CDR2 is SFDVKD in the germline V gene. V gave up 4 bases and J gave up 0 bases; unmatched junction bases: 5. CDR3 nucleotide sequence: TGTGCCACCAGTGAGCGGACAGGGAGAAGCACAGATACGCAGTATTTT. Its translation is CATSERTGRSTDTQYF.

The chain couples TRBV10-2 to TRBJ2-1; 7 bases are shared with TRBD1. The CDR3 is 16 amino acids. Looked up from germline, CDR1 is WSHSY and CDR2 is SAAADI. After removal of 3 bases from V and 4 bases from J, the junction contained 9 bases not matched to a gene. The CDR3 sequence: CASSEGGRGRYNEQFF. CDR3 sequence (DNA): TGCGCCAGCAGTGAAGGAGGAAGGGGGCGTTACAATGAGCAGTTCTTC.

The V gene is TRBV11-3, the J gene TRBJ2-1, with 8 bases lining up with TRBD1. Trimming at V came to 9 bases and at J to 9 bases, leaving 7 bases not matched to a gene. Germline assignment: CDR1 SGHNT and CDR2 YENEEA. The CDR3 extends over 12 amino acids. CDR3 residues: CASGQGHGEQFF. The CDR3 DNA reads TGTGCCAGTGGACAGGGCCACGGTGAGCAGTTCTTC.

The chain joins TRBV10-3 to TRBJ2-5; 7 nucleotides match TRBD1. Looked up from germline, CDR1 is ENHRY and CDR2 is SYGVKD. V lost 3 bases and J lost 5; bases outside the gene matches: 6. The CDR3 is 14 residues long. The CDR3 is CAISDSTGRETQYF. The CDR3 DNA sequence: TGTGCCATCAGTGATTCGACAGGGCGGGAGACCCAGTACTTC.

The V gene is TRBV11-3, the J gene TRBJ2-2, with D possibly being TRBD2 (5 bases). Germline V gene lookup returns CDR1 SGHNT and CDR2 YENEEA. Trimming removed 3 bases at V and 7 bases at J, with 15 bases between. CDR3 length: 15 amino acids. In nucleotides, the CDR3 is TGTGCCAGCAGCTTCTCCGGAGACGCGGGCGGGGAGCTGTTTTTT. Amino acids: CASSFSGDAGGELFF.

The rearrangement joins TRBV30 to TRBJ2-1; 15 nucleotides line up with TRBD2. Trimming cost V 2 bases and J 10 bases; bases outside gene matches: 9. Germline values: CDR1 GTSNPN, CDR2 SVGIG (reference sequence). The CDR3 totals 16 residues. CDR3 loop: CAWSKRTSGGAAEQFF. In nucleotides, the CDR3 is TGTGCCTGGAGTAAGAGGACTAGCGGGGGGGCCGCCGAGCAGTTCTTC.

The rearrangement joins TRBV7-8 to TRBJ2-7, with 8 bases that match TRBD2. CDR3 length equals 16 residues. Germline trimming cut 5 bases from V and 0 bases from J; bases unmatched to any gene: 9. The germline CDR1 and CDR2 sequences are SGHVS and FQNEAQ. CDR3 sequence: CASSPNGGGPSYEQYF. CDR3 DNA sequence: TGTGCCAGCAGCCCTAACGGGGGGGGACCCTCCTACGAGCAGTACTTC.

The J gene is TRBJ2-3, the V gene TRBV19; 12 bases align to TRBD2. This CDR3 comprises 17 residues. Germline values: CDR1 LNHDA, CDR2 SQIVND (reference sequence). J lost 2 bases, V lost 3 bases, and 6 bases had no gene match. The CDR3 spells CASSMGLAGITTDTQYF. The CDR3 nucleotides are TGTGCCAGTAGTATGGGACTAGCGGGCATAACCACAGATACGCAGTATTTT.

The V and J genes are TRBV4-2 and TRBJ2-2, with a possible D match to TRBD1 (6 bases). V was shortened by 1 base and J by 0 bases, with 6 bases between the two germline ends. From germline, CDR1 is LGHNA and CDR2 YNFKEQ. There are 15 residues in the CDR3. The CDR3 DNA reads as TGTGCCAGCAGCCAAGGACAGGCGAACACCGGGGAGCTGTTTTTT. It yields the protein CASSQGQANTGELFF.

The V gene is TRBV24-1, the J gene TRBJ2-7; D may be TRBD1 (5 bases). The germline V and J ends were trimmed by 5 bases and 2 bases, with 9 bases remaining between them. Per germline, CDR1 KGHDR and CDR2 SFDVKD. CDR3 length: 13 residues. The CDR3 nucleotides read TGTGCCACCAGTGTAACAGGTACCTACGAGCAGTACTTC. Protein: CATSVTGTYEQYF.

This clone was recorded once. The V gene is TRBV29-1, the J gene TRBJ1-4; D is perhaps TRBD1 (5 bases). Per germline, CDR1 SQVTM and CDR2 ANQGSEA. V was cut by 6 bases and J by 5 bases, with 16 bases left in between. The CDR3 consists of 14 residues. The CDR3 DNA follows: TGCAGCGTAACCTTCAGGGCGCAGAATGAAAAACTGTTTTTT. This sequence encodes CSVTFRAQNEKLFF.

V gene TRBV5-6 combines with J gene TRBJ2-7; 12 bases match TRBD2. Trimming cost V 0 bases and J 1 base; bases outside gene matches: 2. Germline V CDR1 and CDR2: SGHDT, YYEEEE. The CDR3 sequence is 16 residues long. This CDR3 reads CASSLGLAGGSYEQYF. DNA for the CDR3: TGTGCCAGCAGCTTGGGTCTAGCGGGGGGGTCCTACGAGCAGTACTTC.

The chain carries TRBV5-1 and TRBJ2-2, with 10 bases fitting TRBD1. CDR3 length: 15 residues. Trimming removed 4 bases from V and 3 bases from J; junction bases left unmatched: 3. Per the germline V gene, CDR1 is SGHRS and CDR2 is YFSETQ. The CDR3 DNA reads TGCGCCAGCAGCAGCGGACAGGGGGACACCGGGGAGCTGTTTTTT. It encodes CASSSGQGDTGELFF.